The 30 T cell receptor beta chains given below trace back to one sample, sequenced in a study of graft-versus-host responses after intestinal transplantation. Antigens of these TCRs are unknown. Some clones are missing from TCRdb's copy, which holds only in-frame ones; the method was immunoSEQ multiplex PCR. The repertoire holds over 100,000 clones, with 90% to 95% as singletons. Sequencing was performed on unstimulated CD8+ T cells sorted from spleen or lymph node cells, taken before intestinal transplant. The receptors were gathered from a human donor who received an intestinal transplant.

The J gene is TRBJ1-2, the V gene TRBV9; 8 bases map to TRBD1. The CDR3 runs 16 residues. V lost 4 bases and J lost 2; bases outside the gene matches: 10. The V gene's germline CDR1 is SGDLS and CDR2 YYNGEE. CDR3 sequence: CASSPRTGQGNYGYTF. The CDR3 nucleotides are TGTGCCAGCAGCCCCCGTACAGGACAGGGAAACTATGGCTACACCTTC. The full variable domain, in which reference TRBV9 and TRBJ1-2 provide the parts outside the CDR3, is DSGVTQTPKHLITATGQRVTLRCSPRSGDLSVYWYQQSLDQGLQFLIQYYNGEERAKGNILERFSAQQFPDLHSELNLSSLELGDSALYFCASSPRTGQGNYGYTFGSGTRLTVV.

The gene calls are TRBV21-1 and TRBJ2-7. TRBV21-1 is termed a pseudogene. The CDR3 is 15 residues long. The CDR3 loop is CASRKRVHVLDEQYF. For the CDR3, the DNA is TGTGCCAGCAGAAAAAGGGTACACGTGTTAGACGAGCAGTACTTC.

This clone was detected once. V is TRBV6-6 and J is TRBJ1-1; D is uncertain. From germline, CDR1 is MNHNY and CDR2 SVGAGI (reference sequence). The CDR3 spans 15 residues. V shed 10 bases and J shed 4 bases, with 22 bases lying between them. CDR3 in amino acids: CATQFHHTETTEAFF. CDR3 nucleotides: TGTGCCACCCAGTTTCATCATACCGAGACCACTGAAGCTTTCTTT.

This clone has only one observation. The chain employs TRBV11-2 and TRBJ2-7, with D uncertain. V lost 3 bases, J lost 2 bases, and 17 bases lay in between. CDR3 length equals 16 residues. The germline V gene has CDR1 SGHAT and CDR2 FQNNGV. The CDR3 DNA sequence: TGTGCCAGCAGCTTCGTGGTCGGGCCAGTAACCTACGAGCAGTACTTC. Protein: CASSFVVGPVTYEQYF.

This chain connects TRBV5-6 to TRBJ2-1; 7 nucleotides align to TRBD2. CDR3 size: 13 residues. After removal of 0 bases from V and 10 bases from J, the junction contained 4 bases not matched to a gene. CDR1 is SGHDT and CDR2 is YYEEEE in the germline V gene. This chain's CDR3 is CASSLGGSGEQFF. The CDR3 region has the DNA TGTGCCAGCAGCTTGGGCGGGAGCGGCGAGCAGTTCTTC.

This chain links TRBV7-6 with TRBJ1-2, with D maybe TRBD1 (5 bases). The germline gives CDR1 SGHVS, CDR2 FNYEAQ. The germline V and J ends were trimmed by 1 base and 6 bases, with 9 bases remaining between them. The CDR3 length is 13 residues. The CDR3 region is CASSLVGADGYTF. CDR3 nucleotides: TGTGCCAGCAGCTTAGTCGGGGCTGATGGCTACACCTTC.

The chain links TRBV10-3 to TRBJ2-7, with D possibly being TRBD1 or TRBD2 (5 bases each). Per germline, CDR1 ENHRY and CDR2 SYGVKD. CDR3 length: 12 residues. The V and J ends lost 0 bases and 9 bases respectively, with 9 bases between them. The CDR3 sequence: CAISESGARQYF. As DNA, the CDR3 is TGTGCCATCAGTGAGTCCGGGGCTCGGCAGTACTTC.

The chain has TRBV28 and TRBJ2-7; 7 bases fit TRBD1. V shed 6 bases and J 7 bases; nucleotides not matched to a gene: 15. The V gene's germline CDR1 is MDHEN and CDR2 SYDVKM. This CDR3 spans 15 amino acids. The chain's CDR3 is CASRIGTDSTGEQYF. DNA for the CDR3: TGTGCCAGCAGGATCGGGACAGATTCAACGGGAGAGCAGTACTTC. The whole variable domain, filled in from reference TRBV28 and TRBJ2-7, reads DVKVTQSSRYLVKRTGEKVFLECVQDMDHENMFWYRQDPGLGLRLIYFSYDVKMKEKGDIPEGYSVSREKKERFSLILESASTNQTSMYLCASRIGTDSTGEQYFGPGTRLTVT.

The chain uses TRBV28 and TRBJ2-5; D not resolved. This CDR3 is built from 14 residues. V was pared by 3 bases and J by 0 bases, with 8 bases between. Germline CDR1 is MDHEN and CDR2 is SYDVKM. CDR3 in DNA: TGTGCCAGCAGTTTCACACCTTACCAAGAGACCCAGTACTTC. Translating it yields CASSFTPYQETQYF.

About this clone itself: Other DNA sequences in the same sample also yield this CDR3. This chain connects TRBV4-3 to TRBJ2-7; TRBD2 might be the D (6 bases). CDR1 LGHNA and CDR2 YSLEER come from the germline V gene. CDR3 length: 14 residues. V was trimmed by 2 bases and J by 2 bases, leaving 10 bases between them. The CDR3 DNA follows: TGCGCCAGCAGCCAATCTAGCGAGGCCTACGAGCAGTACTTC. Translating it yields CASSQSSEAYEQYF.

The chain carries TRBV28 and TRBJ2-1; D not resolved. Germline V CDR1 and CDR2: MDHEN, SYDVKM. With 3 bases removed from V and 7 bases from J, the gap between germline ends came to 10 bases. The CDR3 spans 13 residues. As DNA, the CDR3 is TGTGCCAGCAGTTTTCAGCAGTCAAATGAGCAGTTCTTC. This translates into CASSFQQSNEQFF. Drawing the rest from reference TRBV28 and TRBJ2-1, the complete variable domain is DVKVTQSSRYLVKRTGEKVFLECVQDMDHENMFWYRQDPGLGLRLIYFSYDVKMKEKGDIPEGYSVSREKKERFSLILESASTNQTSMYLCASSFQQSNEQFFGPGTRLTVL.

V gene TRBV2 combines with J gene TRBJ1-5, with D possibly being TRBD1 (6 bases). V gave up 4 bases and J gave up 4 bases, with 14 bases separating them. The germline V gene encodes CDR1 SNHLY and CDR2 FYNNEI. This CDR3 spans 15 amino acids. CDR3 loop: CASSARGYGNQPQHF. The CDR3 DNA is TGTGCCAGCAGTGCTAGGGGGTATGGTAATCAGCCCCAGCATTTT.

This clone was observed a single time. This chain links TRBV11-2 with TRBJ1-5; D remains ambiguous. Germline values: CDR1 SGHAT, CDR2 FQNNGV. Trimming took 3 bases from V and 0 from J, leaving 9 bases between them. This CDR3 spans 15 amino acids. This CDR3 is CASSFSQYSNQPQHF. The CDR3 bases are TGTGCCAGCAGCTTCTCGCAGTATAGCAATCAGCCCCAGCATTTT.

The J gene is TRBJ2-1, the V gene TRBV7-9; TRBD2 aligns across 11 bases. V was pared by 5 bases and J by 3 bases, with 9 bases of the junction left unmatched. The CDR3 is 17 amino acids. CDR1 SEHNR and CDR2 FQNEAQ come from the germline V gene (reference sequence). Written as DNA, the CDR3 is TGTGCCAGCAGCCAGGCCCTAGCGGGAGGTTTCTACAATGAGCAGTTCTTC. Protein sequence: CASSQALAGGFYNEQFF.

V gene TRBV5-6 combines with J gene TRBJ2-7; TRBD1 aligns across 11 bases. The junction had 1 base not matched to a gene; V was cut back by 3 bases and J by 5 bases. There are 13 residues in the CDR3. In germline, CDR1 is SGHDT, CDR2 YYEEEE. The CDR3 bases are TGTGCCAGCAGCTCGGACAGGGGGCACGAGCAGTACTTC. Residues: CASSSDRGHEQYF.

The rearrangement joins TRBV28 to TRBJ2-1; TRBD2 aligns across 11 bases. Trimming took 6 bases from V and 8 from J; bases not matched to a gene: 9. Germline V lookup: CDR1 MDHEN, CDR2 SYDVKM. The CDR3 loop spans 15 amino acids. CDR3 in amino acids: CASSALAGGRYEQFF. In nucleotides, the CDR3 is TGTGCCAGCAGCGCTCTAGCGGGAGGCAGATATGAGCAGTTCTTC.

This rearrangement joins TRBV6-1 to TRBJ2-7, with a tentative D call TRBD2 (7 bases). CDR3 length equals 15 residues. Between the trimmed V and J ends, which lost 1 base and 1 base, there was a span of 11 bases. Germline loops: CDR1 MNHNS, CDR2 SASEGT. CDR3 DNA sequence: TGTGCCAGCAGTGAAGAGGGAGGGGGGTCCTACGAGCAGTACTTC. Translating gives CASSEEGGGSYEQYF.

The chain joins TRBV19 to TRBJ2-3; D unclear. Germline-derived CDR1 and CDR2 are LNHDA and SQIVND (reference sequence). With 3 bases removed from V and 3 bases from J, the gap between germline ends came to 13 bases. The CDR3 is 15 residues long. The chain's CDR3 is CASSMWQAQTDTQYF. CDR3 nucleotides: TGTGCCAGTAGTATGTGGCAGGCTCAGACAGATACGCAGTATTTT.

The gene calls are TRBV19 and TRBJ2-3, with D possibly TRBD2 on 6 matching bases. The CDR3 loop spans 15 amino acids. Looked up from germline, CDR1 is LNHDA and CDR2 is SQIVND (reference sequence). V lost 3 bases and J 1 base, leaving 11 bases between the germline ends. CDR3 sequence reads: CASSIVASGTDTQYF. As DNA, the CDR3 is TGTGCCAGTAGTATTGTCGCTAGCGGCACAGATACGCAGTATTTT.

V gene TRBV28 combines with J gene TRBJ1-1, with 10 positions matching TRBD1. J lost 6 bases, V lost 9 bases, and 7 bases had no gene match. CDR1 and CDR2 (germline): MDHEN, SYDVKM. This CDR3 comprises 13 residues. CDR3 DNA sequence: TGTGCCAGTAGCGGGACAGGGGCGGCTGAAGCTTTCTTT. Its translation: CASSGTGAAEAFF.

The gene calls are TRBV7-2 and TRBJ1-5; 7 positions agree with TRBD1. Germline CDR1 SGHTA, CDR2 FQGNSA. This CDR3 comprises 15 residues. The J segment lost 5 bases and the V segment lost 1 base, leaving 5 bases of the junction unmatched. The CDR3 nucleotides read TGTGCCAGCAGCTTAGGGGGGACAGCCCATCAGCCCCAGCATTTT. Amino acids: CASSLGGTAHQPQHF.

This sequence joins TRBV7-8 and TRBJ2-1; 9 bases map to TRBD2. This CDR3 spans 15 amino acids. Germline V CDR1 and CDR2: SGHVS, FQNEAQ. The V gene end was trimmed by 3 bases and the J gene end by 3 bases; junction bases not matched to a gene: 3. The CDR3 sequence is CASSLGTSSYNEQFF. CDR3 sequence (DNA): TGTGCCAGCAGCTTGGGGACTAGCAGCTACAATGAGCAGTTCTTC.

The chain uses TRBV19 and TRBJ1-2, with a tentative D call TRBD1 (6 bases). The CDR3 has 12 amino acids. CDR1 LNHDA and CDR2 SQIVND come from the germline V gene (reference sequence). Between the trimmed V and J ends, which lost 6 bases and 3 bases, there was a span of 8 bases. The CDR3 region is CASRGADYGYTF. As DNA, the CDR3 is TGTGCCAGTAGGGGGGCGGACTATGGCTACACCTTC. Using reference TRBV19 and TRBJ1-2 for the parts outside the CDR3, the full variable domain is DGGITQSPKYLFRKEGQNVTLSCEQNLNHDAMYWYRQDPGQGLRLIYYSQIVNDFQKGDIAEGYSVSREKKESFPLTVTSAQKNPTAFYLCASRGADYGYTFGSGTRLTVV.

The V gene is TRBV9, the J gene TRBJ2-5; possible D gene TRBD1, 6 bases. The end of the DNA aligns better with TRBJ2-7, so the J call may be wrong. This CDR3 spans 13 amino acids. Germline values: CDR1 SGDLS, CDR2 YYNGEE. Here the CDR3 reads CASSSGQPYEQYF. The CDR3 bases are TGTGCCAGCAGCTCCGGACAGCCCTACGAGCAGTACTTC.

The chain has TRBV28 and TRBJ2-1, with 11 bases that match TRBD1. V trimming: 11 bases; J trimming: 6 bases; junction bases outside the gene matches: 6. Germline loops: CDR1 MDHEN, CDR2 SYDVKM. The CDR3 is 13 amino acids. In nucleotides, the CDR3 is TGTGCCGGAGGGGACAGGGGGTTCAATGAGCAGTTCTTC. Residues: CAGGDRGFNEQFF.

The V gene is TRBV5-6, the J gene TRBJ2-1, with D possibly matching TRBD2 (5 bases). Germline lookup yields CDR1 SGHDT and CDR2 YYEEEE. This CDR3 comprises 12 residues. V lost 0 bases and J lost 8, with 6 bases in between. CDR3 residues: CASSLGEYEQFF. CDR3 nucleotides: TGTGCCAGCAGCTTGGGGGAGTATGAGCAGTTCTTC. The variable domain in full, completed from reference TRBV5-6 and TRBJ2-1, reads DAGVTQSPTHLIKTRGQQVTLRCSPKSGHDTVSWYQQALGQGPQFIFQYYEEEERQRGNFPDRFSGHQFPNYSSELNVNALLLGDSALYLCASSLGEYEQFFGPGTRLTVL.

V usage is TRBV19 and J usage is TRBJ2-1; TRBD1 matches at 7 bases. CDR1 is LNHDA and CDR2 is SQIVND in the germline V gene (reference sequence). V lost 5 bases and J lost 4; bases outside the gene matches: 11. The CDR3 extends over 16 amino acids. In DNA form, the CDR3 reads TGTGCCAGTAGTCCGGGTGTCCCAGGGGGATACAATGAGCAGTTCTTC. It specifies CASSPGVPGGYNEQFF.

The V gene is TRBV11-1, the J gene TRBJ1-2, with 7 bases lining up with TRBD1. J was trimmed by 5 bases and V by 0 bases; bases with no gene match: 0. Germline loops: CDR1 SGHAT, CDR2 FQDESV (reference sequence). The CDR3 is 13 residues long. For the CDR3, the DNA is TGTGCCAGCAGCTTAGCGACAGGGTATGGCTACACCTTC. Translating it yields CASSLATGYGYTF.

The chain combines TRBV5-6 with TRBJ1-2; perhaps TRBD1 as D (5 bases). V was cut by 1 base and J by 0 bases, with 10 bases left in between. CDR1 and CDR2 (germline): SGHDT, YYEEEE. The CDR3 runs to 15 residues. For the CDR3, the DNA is TGTGCCAGCAGCTTGCCCCTGACAGCTAACTATGGCTACACCTTC. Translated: CASSLPLTANYGYTF.

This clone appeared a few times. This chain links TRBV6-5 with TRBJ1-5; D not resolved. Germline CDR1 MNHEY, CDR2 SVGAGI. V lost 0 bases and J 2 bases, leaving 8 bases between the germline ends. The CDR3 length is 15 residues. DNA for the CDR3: TGTGCCAGCAGTTACTCGAAGGGAGGCAATCAGCCCCAGCATTTT. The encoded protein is CASSYSKGGNQPQHF.